This TCR beta chain was found in a study of blood T cells in healthy people across ages. Whole-study findings and limits: Comparison with aged donors showed that long-lived donors had more naive CD4+ cells and higher diversity.

Next came a second PCR, run for about 7 to 11 cycles, which used a sample-barcoded 5' primer along with a J-beta primer mix. MiXCR, run by TCRdb on the 5' RACE reads, gives a single entry per CDR3 protein. The sample includes 1.2 million to 1.5 million distinct CDR3 sequences, 59% of them seen just once. With respect to this clonotype: Its target is unknown.

Sequencing used blood. This TCR was recovered from a man younger than 35 in good health.

In DNA, the CDR3 is TGTGCCAGCAGTGAATTCGAAGCCTACGAGCAGTACTTC. Its translation is CASSEFEAYEQYF. The chain combines TRBV6-1 with TRBJ2-5, with D unresolved. Matching the DNA end better, TRBJ2-7 makes the J call doubtful. The CDR3 is 13 amino acids. Per the germline V gene, CDR1 is MNHNS and CDR2 is SASEGT.